Below, 27 T cell receptor beta chains from the same sample are listed, as sequenced in a study of cytomegalovirus exposure and HLA in healthy donors. Method: immunoSEQ multiplex PCR; TCRdb's copy keeps in-frame clones and lacks some. The table shows over 200,000 clones, with around 91% occurring only once. Input material: PBMCs. The source is a woman aged 18-29 years in good health and CMV-seronegative.

This chain links TRBV5-6 with TRBJ2-7; D is undetermined. CDR1 is SGHDT, CDR2 YYEEEE, per germline. The length of the CDR3 is 14 residues. The ends were cut back, 1 base at V and 2 bases at J, with 10 bases in the middle. CDR3: CASSLITVPYEQYV. The CDR3 coding sequence is TGTGCCAGCAGCTTGATCACAGTCCCCTACGAGCAGTACGTC.

The V gene is TRBV28, the J gene TRBJ1-4, with 9 bases that match TRBD1. V trimming: 3 bases; J trimming: 4 bases; junction bases outside the gene matches: 0. Looked up from germline, CDR1 is MDHEN and CDR2 is SYDVKM. This CDR3 has 14 residues. The CDR3 reads CASSLTGGNEKLFF. The CDR3 DNA follows: TGTGCCAGCAGTTTGACAGGGGGTAATGAAAAACTGTTTTTT.

The rearrangement links TRBV6-6 to TRBJ2-1, with D possibly TRBD2 on 6 matching bases. Germline lookup yields CDR1 MNHNY and CDR2 SVGAGI (reference sequence). The ends were cut back, 0 bases at V and 5 bases at J, with 14 bases in the middle. This CDR3 spans 16 amino acids. The CDR3 nucleotides read TGTGCCAGCAGTTACTCGGAGGGACCCTGGCACAATGAGCAGTTCTTC. It specifies CASSYSEGPWHNEQFF.

This chain joins TRBV27 and TRBJ2-7, with 9 bases aligning to TRBD1. Germline-derived CDR1 and CDR2 are MNHEY and SMNVEV (reference sequence). There are 15 residues in the CDR3. The trim removed 4 bases at V and 4 bases at J, leaving 8 bases unmatched. The CDR3 nucleotides read TGTGCCAGCAGTTGGGCGCCGGGACAGGGTTACGAGCAGTACTTC. This codes for CASSWAPGQGYEQYF.

The rearrangement uses TRBV7-9 and TRBJ2-4; 8 bases are a match to TRBD1. V gave up 5 bases and J gave up 1 base; unmatched junction bases: 7. Germline V gene data show CDR1 as SEHNR and CDR2 as FQNEAQ (reference sequence). The CDR3 is 16 residues long. CDR3 protein: CASSQLDRVAKNIQYF. The DNA of the CDR3 is TGTGCCAGCAGCCAGCTGGACAGGGTCGCCAAAAACATTCAGTACTTC.

The J gene is TRBJ1-2, the V gene TRBV2, with D unclear. Trimming cost V 2 bases and J 8 bases, with 18 bases left between them. Per the germline V gene, CDR1 is SNHLY and CDR2 is FYNNEI. There are 15 residues in the CDR3. The CDR3 spells CASSEYLTLTRGYTF. In DNA form, the CDR3 reads TGTGCCAGCAGTGAATATCTTACCCTCACTCGGGGCTACACCTTC.

The V gene is TRBV5-4, the J gene TRBJ2-1, with unresolved D. Germline CDR1 SGHNT, CDR2 YYREEE (reference sequence). V was cut by 0 bases and J by 12 bases, with 16 bases left in between. The CDR3 runs to 14 residues. CDR3 in amino acids: CASSLALELDGQFF. CDR3 nucleotides: TGTGCCAGCAGCTTGGCCCTGGAGCTCGATGGGCAGTTCTTC.

The chain has TRBV10-1 and TRBJ1-4; possibly TRBD1 for D (6 bases). Germline V CDR1 and CDR2: WNHNN, SYGVQD (reference sequence). Trimming left V 4 bases short and J 7 bases short, with 13 bases between. The CDR3 is 14 amino acids. The CDR3 bases are TGCGCCAGCAGTGGACAGGTAGACTTTGAAAAACTGTTTTTT. Translated: CASSGQVDFEKLFF.

The V gene is TRBV29-1, the J gene TRBJ2-5, with 15 bases identical to TRBD2. V dropped 0 bases and J dropped 5; count of bases not matched to a gene: 7. The germline V gene encodes CDR1 SQVTM and CDR2 ANQGSEA. The CDR3 has 17 amino acids. In DNA, the CDR3 is TGCAGCGTTGAAGATCCCGGGACTAGCGGGGGGACCGAGACCCAGTACTTC. Its translation is CSVEDPGTSGGTETQYF.

This clone has a single count. The J gene is TRBJ1-6, the V gene TRBV19; D might be TRBD1 (5 bases). V shed 6 bases and J shed 0 bases, with 15 bases lying between them. The germline V gene encodes CDR1 LNHDA and CDR2 SQIVND (reference sequence). CDR3 length: 17 amino acids. The DNA of the CDR3 is TGTGCCAGTAGCACAAGGCGGGGGAGCTCCTATAATTCACCCCTCCACTTT. Its protein is CASSTRRGSSYNSPLHF.

The chain couples TRBV28 to TRBJ1-2; 9 nucleotides agree with TRBD1. Germline CDR1 reads MDHEN; CDR2 reads SYDVKM. Losses at the gene ends were 0 bases for V and 3 bases for J; bases not matched to a gene: 11. There are 18 residues in the CDR3. The CDR3 sequence is CASSLWGFAGQGDYGYTF. The CDR3 DNA follows: TGTGCCAGCAGTTTATGGGGTTTCGCGGGACAGGGTGACTATGGCTACACCTTC.

The chain employs TRBV6-5 and TRBJ1-2; a possible D gene is TRBD1 (6 bases). Trimming removed 2 bases at V and 8 bases at J, with 12 bases between. The CDR3 runs 13 residues. Germline CDR1 is MNHEY and CDR2 is SVGAGI. The chain's CDR3 is CASSYETGGGYTF. The CDR3 DNA reads TGTGCCAGCAGTTACGAGACAGGTGGCGGCTACACCTTC.

This chain links TRBV25-1 with TRBJ2-3; 8 nucleotides match TRBD2. CDR3 length: 15 residues. Germline assignment: CDR1 MGHDK and CDR2 SYGVNS. Trimming at V came to 3 bases and at J to 4 bases, leaving 6 bases not matched to a gene. CDR3 sequence: CASSDPAGEADTQYF. CDR3 in DNA: TGTGCCAGCAGTGATCCAGCGGGGGAGGCAGATACGCAGTATTTT. Full variable domain (missing parts from reference TRBV25-1 and TRBJ2-3): EADIYQTPRYLVIGTGKKITLECSQTMGHDKMYWYQQDPGMELHLIHYSYGVNSTEKGDLSSESTVSRIRTEHFPLTLESARPSHTSQYLCASSDPAGEADTQYFGPGTRLTVL.

The J gene is TRBJ2-2, the V gene TRBV7-6, with 10 positions matching TRBD2. V shed 3 bases, J shed 0 bases, and the junction held 4 bases outside the gene matches. The length of the CDR3 is 17 residues. CDR1 is SGHVS and CDR2 is FNYEAQ in the germline V gene. CDR3: CASSFASGGPNTGELFF. In nucleotides, the CDR3 is TGTGCCAGCAGCTTTGCTAGCGGGGGCCCGAACACCGGGGAGCTGTTTTTT.

The chain has TRBV5-1 and TRBJ2-5; a weak D match, TRBD2 (5 bases). CDR3 length: 14 amino acids. Looked up from germline, CDR1 is SGHRS and CDR2 is YFSETQ. V lost 2 bases to trimming and J lost 1 base, with 9 bases between them. Here the CDR3 reads CASSFLSGQETQYF. CDR3 in DNA: TGCGCCAGCAGCTTTCTAAGCGGCCAAGAGACCCAGTACTTC.

This chain links TRBV27 with TRBJ2-7, with 7 bases matching TRBD1. Germline V gives CDR1 MNHEY, CDR2 SMNVEV (reference sequence). The CDR3 spans 16 residues. Unmatched junction bases numbered 20, after V lost 6 bases and J lost 9 bases. The CDR3 DNA sequence: TGTGCCAGCAGACTAAATACCGGGACAGTGGGGATTGGGCAGTACTTC. The encoded protein is CASRLNTGTVGIGQYF.

CDR3 in amino acids: CASSLIADTQYF. CDR3 nucleotide sequence: TGTGCCAGCAGCTTAATCGCAGATACGCAGTATTTT. This chain uses TRBV13 with TRBJ2-3; D gene uncertain. Trimming shortened V by 2 bases and J by 4 bases, and 4 bases separated the two germline ends. CDR1 is PRHDT and CDR2 is FYEKMQ in the germline V gene (reference sequence). The CDR3 is 12 amino acids.

J is TRBJ2-2 and V is TRBV6-1; 10 positions agree with TRBD2. V trimming: 6 bases; J trimming: 3 bases; junction bases outside the gene matches: 4. CDR3 size: 15 residues. Germline loops: CDR1 MNHNS, CDR2 SASEGT. The CDR3 DNA sequence: TGTGCCAGCAGCTTCGGACTAGCGGACACCGGGGAGCTGTTTTTT. Translation: CASSFGLADTGELFF.

As DNA, the CDR3 is TGTGCCAGCAGTCAAGCAGGGGGCCATAGGGGCTACACCTTC. Translated: CASSQAGGHRGYTF. The gene calls are TRBV28 and TRBJ1-2, with 8 positions matching TRBD1. The CDR3 is 14 residues long. The V gene end was trimmed by 5 bases and the J gene end by 8 bases; junction bases not matched to a gene: 10. CDR1 MDHEN and CDR2 SYDVKM come from the germline V gene.

This chain connects TRBV6-1 to TRBJ1-5; 8 bases are a match to TRBD1. V lost 5 bases to trimming and J lost 3 bases; unmatched junction nucleotides: 6. The germline V gene has CDR1 MNHNS and CDR2 SASEGT. This CDR3 region has 15 residues. CDR3 DNA: TGTGCCAGCAGTCTTACAGGGGGAGTCAATCAGCCCCAGCATTTT. Amino acid sequence: CASSLTGGVNQPQHF.

The rearrangement links TRBV6-5 to TRBJ1-4; the D is unclear. The length of the CDR3 is 13 residues. The V gene lost 5 bases and the J gene lost 5 bases, with 9 bases spanning the gap. Germline V gene lookup returns CDR1 MNHEY and CDR2 SVGAGI. CDR3 in DNA: TGTGCCAGCAGTCCCAACCTAAATGAAAAACTGTTTTTT. This encodes CASSPNLNEKLFF.

The rearrangement uses TRBV19 and TRBJ1-2; TRBD1 aligns across 8 bases. The germline gives CDR1 LNHDA, CDR2 SQIVND (reference sequence). The length of the CDR3 is 12 residues. After removal of 4 bases from V and 9 bases from J, the junction contained 4 bases not matched to a gene. This chain's CDR3 is CASSTGQGRYTF. The CDR3 DNA reads TGTGCCAGTAGTACCGGACAGGGCCGCTACACCTTC.

V usage is TRBV28 and J usage is TRBJ2-1, with TRBD1 matching over 9 bases. V lost 7 bases and J lost 1; bases outside the gene matches: 11. In germline, CDR1 is MDHEN, CDR2 SYDVKM. The CDR3 consists of 17 residues. CDR3 loop: CASNPGQGGFSYNEQFF. The CDR3 nucleotides are TGTGCCAGCAATCCGGGACAGGGAGGGTTTTCCTACAATGAGCAGTTCTTC.

The chain employs TRBV7-2 and TRBJ1-2; TRBD1 might be the D (5 bases). Germline-derived CDR1 and CDR2 are SGHTA and FQGNSA. V lost 1 base, J lost 3 bases, and 15 bases lay in between. The CDR3 has 16 amino acids. The CDR3 DNA sequence: TGTGCCAGCAGCTTAGGTACAAGGAAGGGGTACTATGGCTACACCTTC. Protein product: CASSLGTRKGYYGYTF. Full variable domain (remainder filled in from reference TRBV7-2 and TRBJ1-2): GAGVSQSPSNKVTEKGKDVELRCDPISGHTALYWYRQSLGQGLEFLIYFQGNSAPDKSGLPSDRFSAERTGGSVSTLTIQRTQQEDSAVYLCASSLGTRKGYYGYTFGSGTRLTVV.

The chain uses TRBV19 and TRBJ1-5; tentatively, D is TRBD1 (6 bases). CDR1 and CDR2 from the germline V gene are LNHDA and SQIVND (reference sequence). The CDR3 is made up of 16 amino acids. The V gene lost 7 bases and the J gene lost 2 bases, with 18 bases spanning the gap. The CDR3 sequence is CASIRSGDGGNQPQHF. In nucleotides, the CDR3 is TGTGCCAGTATCCGATCAGGGGACGGTGGCAATCAGCCCCAGCATTTT.

J is TRBJ2-1 and V is TRBV4-2, with 7 bases identical to TRBD1. The CDR3 runs 14 residues. V trimming: 7 bases; J trimming: 8 bases; junction bases outside the gene matches: 11. The germline V gene encodes CDR1 LGHNA and CDR2 YNFKEQ. The CDR3 sequence is CASKGLQGVDEQFF. DNA for the CDR3: TGTGCCAGCAAGGGTTTGCAGGGGGTCGATGAGCAGTTCTTC.

CDR3 sequence reads: CASSEGGGAYNEQFF. CDR3 nucleotides: TGCGCCAGCAGTGAAGGCGGGGGGGCCTACAATGAGCAGTTCTTC. The chain combines TRBV10-1 with TRBJ2-1; 9 bases map to TRBD2. Trimming cost V 3 bases and J 2 bases; bases outside gene matches: 2. CDR3 size: 15 residues. Germline CDR1 and CDR2: WNHNN and SYGVQD (reference sequence).